The 2 T cell receptor beta chains in this list originate from one sample, sequenced in a study of blood T cell repertoires in COVID-19. Repertoires were generated with immunoSEQ multiplex PCR, while TCRdb's copy carries only in-frame clones and drops some. Of approximately 150,000 clones listed, 82% are singletons. The source material was peripheral blood. Receptors originate from a woman in her sixties or seventies with acute or convalescent COVID-19.

J is TRBJ2-7 and V is TRBV11-2; 12 bases agree with TRBD2. V dropped 6 bases and J dropped 7; count of bases not matched to a gene: 4. Germline V CDR1 and CDR2: SGHAT, FQNNGV. CDR3 length equals 13 residues. For the CDR3, the DNA is TGTGCCAGCAGTACTAGCGGGAGGTATGAGCAGTACTTC. Encoded protein: CASSTSGRYEQYF.

The rearrangement uses TRBV5-1 and TRBJ1-1; 8 nucleotides match TRBD1. V lost 4 bases, J lost 4 bases, and 12 bases stayed unmatched. The CDR3 extends over 16 amino acids. The V gene's germline CDR1 is SGHRS and CDR2 YFSETQ. CDR3 region: CASSPGGQGWVTEAFF. CDR3 coding DNA: TGCGCCAGCAGCCCCGGTGGACAGGGCTGGGTCACTGAAGCTTTCTTT.